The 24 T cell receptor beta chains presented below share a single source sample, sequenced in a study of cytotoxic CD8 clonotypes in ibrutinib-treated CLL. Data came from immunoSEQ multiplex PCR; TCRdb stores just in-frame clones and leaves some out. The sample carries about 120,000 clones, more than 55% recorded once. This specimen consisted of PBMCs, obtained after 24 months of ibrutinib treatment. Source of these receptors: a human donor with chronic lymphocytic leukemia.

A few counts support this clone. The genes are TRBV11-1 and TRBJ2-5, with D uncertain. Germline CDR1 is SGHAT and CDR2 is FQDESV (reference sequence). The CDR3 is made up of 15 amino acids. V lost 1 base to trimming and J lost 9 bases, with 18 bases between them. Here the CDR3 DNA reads TGTGCCAGCAGCTTAGACAACCCCGGACGGATAGCCCAGTACTTC. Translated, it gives CASSLDNPGRIAQYF.

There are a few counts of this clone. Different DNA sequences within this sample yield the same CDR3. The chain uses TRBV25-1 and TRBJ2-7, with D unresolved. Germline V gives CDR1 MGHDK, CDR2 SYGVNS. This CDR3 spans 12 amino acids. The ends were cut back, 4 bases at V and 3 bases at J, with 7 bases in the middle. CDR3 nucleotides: TGTGCCAGCAGTGCATCAGGCTACGAGCAGTACTTC. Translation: CASSASGYEQYF.

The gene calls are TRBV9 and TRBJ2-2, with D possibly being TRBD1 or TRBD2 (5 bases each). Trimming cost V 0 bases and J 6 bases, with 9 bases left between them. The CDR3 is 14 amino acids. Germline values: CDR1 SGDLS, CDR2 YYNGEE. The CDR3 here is CASSVDEGPGELFF. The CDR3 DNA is TGTGCCAGCAGCGTAGATGAGGGGCCCGGGGAGCTGTTTTTT.

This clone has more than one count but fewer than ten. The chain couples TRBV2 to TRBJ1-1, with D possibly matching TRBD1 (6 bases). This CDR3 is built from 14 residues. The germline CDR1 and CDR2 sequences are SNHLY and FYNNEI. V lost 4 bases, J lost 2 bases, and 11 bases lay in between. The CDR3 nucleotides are TGTGCCAGCAGTGCAGGGGCCGGCAACACTGAAGCTTTCTTT. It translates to CASSAGAGNTEAFF.

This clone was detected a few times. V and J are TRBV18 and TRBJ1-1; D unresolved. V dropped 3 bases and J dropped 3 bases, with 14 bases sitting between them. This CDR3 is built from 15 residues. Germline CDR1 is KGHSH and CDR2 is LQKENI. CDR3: CASSPLAGEDTEAFF. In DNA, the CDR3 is TGTGCCAGCTCACCCCTGGCGGGCGAGGACACTGAAGCTTTCTTT.

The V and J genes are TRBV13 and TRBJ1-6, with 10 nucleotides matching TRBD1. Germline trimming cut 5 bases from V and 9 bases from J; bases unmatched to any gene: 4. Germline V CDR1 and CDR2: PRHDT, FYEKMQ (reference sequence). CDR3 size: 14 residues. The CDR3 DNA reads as TGTGCCAGCAGCCAAGGACAGGGGGGTTCACCCCTCCACTTT. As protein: CASSQGQGGSPLHF. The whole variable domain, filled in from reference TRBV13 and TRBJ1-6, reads AAGVIQSPRHLIKEKRETATLKCYPIPRHDTVYWYQQGPGQDPQFLISFYEKMQSDKGSIPDRFSAQQFSDYHSELNMSSLELGDSALYFCASSQGQGGSPLHFGNGTRLTVT.

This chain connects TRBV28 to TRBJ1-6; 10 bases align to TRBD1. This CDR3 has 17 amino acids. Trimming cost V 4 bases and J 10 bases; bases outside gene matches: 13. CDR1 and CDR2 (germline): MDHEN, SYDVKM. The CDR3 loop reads CASSSPAGQGVQSPLHF. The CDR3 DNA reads TGTGCCAGCAGTTCCCCCGCCGGACAGGGGGTTCAGTCACCCCTCCACTTT.

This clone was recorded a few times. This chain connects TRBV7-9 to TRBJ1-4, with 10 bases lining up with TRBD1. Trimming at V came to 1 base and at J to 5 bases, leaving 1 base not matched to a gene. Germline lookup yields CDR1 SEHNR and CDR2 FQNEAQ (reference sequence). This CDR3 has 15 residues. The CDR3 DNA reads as TGTGCCAGCAGCTTAGAGGGACAGGGGAATGAAAAACTGTTTTTT. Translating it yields CASSLEGQGNEKLFF.

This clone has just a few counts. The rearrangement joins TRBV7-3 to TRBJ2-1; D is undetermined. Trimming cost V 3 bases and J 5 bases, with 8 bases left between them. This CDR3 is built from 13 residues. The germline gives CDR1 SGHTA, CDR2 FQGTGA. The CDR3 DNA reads TGTGCCAGCAGCTTGACACGGAACAATGAGCAGTTCTTC. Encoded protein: CASSLTRNNEQFF.

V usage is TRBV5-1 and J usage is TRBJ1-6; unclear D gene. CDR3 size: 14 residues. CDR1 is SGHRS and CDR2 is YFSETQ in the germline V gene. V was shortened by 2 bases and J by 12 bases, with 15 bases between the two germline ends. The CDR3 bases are TGCGCCAGCAGCTTCGAAGGGCCTTCTCAACCCCTCCACTTT. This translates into CASSFEGPSQPLHF.

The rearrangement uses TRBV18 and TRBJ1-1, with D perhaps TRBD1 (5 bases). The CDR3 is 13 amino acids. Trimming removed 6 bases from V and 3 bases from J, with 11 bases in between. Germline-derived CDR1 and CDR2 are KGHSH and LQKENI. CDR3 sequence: CASSKRGDTEAFF. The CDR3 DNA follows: TGTGCCAGCTCCAAAAGAGGGGACACTGAAGCTTTCTTT.

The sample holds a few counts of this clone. Here the CDR3 DNA reads TGTGCCAGCAGCTTCGACGGACAGGGCTACACTGAAGCTTTCTTT. Translation: CASSFDGQGYTEAFF. The chain couples TRBV7-8 to TRBJ1-1; 8 nucleotides agree with TRBD1. Germline assignment: CDR1 SGHVS and CDR2 FQNEAQ. CDR3 length: 15 residues. The junction had 6 bases not matched to a gene; V was cut back by 3 bases and J by 3 bases.

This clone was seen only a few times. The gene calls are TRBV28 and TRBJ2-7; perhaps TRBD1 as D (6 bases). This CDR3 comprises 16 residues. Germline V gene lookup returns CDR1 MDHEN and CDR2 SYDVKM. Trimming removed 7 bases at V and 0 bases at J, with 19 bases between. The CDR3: CASTPLGTPSSYEQYF. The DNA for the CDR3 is TGTGCCAGCACCCCCCTTGGGACACCGAGCTCCTACGAGCAGTACTTC.

CDR3 in DNA: TGTGCCAGCAGCCCTGGCCCGGGTACAGATACGCAGTATTTT. Its translation: CASSPGPGTDTQYF. The chain uses TRBV7-9 and TRBJ2-3; D unclear. CDR3 length: 14 residues. Germline V lookup: CDR1 SEHNR, CDR2 FQNEAQ (reference sequence). V was trimmed by 5 bases and J by 3 bases, leaving 12 bases between them.

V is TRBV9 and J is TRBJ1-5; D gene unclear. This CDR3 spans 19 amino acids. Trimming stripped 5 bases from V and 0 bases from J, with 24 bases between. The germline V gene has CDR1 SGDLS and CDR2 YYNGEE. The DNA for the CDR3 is TGTGCCAGCAGAGACCTTGAATTCAGGAAACTCTATAGCAATCAGCCCCAGCATTTT. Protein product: CASRDLEFRKLYSNQPQHF.

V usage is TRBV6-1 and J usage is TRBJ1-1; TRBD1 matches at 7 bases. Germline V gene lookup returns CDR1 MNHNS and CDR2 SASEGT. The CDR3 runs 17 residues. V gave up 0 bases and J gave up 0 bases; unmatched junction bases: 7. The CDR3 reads CASSEAIYGTVNTEAFF. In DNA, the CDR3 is TGTGCCAGCAGTGAAGCGATATATGGGACAGTGAACACTGAAGCTTTCTTT.

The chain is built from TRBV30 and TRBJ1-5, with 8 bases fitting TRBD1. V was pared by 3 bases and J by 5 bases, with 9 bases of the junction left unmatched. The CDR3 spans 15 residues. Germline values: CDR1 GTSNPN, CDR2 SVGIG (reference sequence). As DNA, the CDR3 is TGTGCCTGGAGCCCCGGACAGGGCAGGGATCAGCCCCAGCATTTT. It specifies CAWSPGQGRDQPQHF. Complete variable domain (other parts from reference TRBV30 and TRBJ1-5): SQTIHQWPATLVQPVGSPLSLECTVEGTSNPNLYWYRQAAGRGLQLLFYSVGIGQISSEVPQNLSASRPQDRQFILSSKKLLLSDSGFYLCAWSPGQGRDQPQHFGDGTRLSIL.

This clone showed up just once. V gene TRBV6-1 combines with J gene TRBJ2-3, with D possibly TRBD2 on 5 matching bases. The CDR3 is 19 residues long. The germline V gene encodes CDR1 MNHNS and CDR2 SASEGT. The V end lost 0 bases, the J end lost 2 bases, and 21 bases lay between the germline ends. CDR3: CASSEAPGLSGWDTDTQYF. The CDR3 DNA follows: TGTGCCAGCAGTGAAGCCCCGGGCTTGAGCGGATGGGACACAGATACGCAGTATTTT.

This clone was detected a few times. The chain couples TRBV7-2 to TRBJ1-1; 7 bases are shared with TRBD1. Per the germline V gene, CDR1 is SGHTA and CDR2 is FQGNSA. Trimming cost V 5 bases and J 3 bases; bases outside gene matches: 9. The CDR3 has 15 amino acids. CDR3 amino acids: CASSARTGFDTEAFF. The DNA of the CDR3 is TGTGCCAGCAGCGCGCGGACAGGCTTCGACACTGAAGCTTTCTTT.

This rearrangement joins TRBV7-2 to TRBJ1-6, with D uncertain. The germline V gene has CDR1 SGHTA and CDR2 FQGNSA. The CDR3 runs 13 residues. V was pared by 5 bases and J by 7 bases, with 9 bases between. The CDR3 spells CASSPRSNSPLHF. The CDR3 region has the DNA TGTGCCAGCAGCCCCAGGTCCAATTCACCCCTCCACTTT.

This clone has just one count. The DNA for the CDR3 is TGTGCCACCAGCAGGACAGGACGGTCCTACGAGCAGTACTTC. Amino acid sequence: CATSRTGRSYEQYF. The rearrangement joins TRBV15 to TRBJ2-7; D possibly corresponds to TRBD1 (6 bases). The CDR3 length is 14 residues. The V end lost 3 bases, the J end lost 1 base, and 10 bases lay between the germline ends. Germline-derived CDR1 and CDR2 are LNHNV and YYDKDF (reference sequence).

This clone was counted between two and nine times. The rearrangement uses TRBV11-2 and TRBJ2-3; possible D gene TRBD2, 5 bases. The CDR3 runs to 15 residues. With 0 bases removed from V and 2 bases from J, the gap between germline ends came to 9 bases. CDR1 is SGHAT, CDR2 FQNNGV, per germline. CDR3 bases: TGTGCCAGCAGCTTAGACACGGGGAACACAGATACGCAGTATTTT. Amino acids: CASSLDTGNTDTQYF.

CDR3: CASSNVETQYF. In DNA form, the CDR3 reads TGCGCCAGCAGCAACGTAGAGACCCAGTACTTC. V gene TRBV5-1 combines with J gene TRBJ2-5, with D hard to call. Trimming cost V 4 bases and J 4 bases, with 5 bases left between them. Germline values: CDR1 SGHRS, CDR2 YFSETQ. This CDR3 has 11 amino acids.

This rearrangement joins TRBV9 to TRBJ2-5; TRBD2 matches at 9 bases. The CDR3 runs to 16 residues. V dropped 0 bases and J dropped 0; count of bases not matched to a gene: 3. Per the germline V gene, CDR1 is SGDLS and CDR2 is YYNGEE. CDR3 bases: TGTGCCAGCAGCGTAGCGAGCGGGGGGTACCAAGAGACCCAGTACTTC. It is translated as CASSVASGGYQETQYF. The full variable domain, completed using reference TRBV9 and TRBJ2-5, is DSGVTQTPKHLITATGQRVTLRCSPRSGDLSVYWYQQSLDQGLQFLIQYYNGEERAKGNILERFSAQQFPDLHSELNLSSLELGDSALYFCASSVASGGYQETQYFGPGTRLLVL.